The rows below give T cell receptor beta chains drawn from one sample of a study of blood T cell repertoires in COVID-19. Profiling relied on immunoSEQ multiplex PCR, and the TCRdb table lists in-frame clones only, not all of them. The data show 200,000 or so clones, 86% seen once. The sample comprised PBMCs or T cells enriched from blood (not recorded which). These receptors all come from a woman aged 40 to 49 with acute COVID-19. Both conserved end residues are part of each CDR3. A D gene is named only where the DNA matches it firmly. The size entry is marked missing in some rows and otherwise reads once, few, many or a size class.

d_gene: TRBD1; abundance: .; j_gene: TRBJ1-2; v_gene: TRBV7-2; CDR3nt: TGTGCCAGCAGCTTCAGCCGACCGGGACAGGGGTCGGTCACCTTC; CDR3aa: CASSFSRPGQGSVTF
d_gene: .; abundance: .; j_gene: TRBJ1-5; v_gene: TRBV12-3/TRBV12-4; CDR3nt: TGTGCCAGCAGTTTAGTAGATAATCAGCCCCAGCATTTT; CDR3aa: CASSLVDNQPQHF
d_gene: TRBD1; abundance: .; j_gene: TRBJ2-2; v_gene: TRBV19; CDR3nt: TGTGCCAGTACCTCAAGGGACAGGGGTTGGAGGGAGCTGTTTTTT; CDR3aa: CASTSRDRGWRELFF
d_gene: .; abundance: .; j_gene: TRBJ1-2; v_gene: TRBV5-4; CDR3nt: TGTGCCAGCAGCTGGGCTCTGGGGAGAGCCGGCTACACCTTC; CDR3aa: CASSWALGRAGYTF
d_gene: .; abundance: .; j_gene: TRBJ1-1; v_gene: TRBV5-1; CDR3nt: TGCGCCAGCAGCTTGGTTCTCGGGAAGAACACTGAAGCTTTCTTT; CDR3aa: CASSLVLGKNTEAFF
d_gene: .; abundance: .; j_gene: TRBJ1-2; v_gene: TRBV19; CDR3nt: TGTGCCAGTAGTATCAATCAGGTGGCTGGCTACACCTTC; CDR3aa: CASSINQVAGYTF
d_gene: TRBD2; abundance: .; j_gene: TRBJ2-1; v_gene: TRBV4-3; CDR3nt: TGCGCCAGCAGCGCCGGACTAGCGGGGGGCCTTGGTGAGCAGTTCTTC; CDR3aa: CASSAGLAGGLGEQFF
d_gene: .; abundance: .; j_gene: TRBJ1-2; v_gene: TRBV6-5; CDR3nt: TGTGCCACAGGACACTCTAACTATGGCTACACCTTC; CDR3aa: CATGHSNYGYTF
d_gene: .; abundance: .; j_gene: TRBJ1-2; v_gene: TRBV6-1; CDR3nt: TGTGCCAGCAGTGATCCCTCGACAGATAACTATGGCTACACCTTC; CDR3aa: CASSDPSTDNYGYTF
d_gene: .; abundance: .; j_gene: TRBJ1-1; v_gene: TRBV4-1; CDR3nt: TGCGCCAGCAGCCACAGGTATAGGACAGACTTGAACACTGAAGCTTTCTTT; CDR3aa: CASSHRYRTDLNTEAFF
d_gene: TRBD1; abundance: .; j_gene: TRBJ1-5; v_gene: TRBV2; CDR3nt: TGTGCCAGCAGTGAAAGGACAGGCGGCAATCAGCCCCAGCATTTT; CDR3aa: CASSERTGGNQPQHF
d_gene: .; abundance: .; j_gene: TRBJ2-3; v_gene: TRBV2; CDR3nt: TGTGCCAGCCGTCTGGGTGGGGCCAAAGATACGCAGTATTTT; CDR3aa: CASRLGGAKDTQYF
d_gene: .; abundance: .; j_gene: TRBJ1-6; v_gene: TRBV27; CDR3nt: TGTGCCAGCAGACCGAGGACCGGCGCGGGCAATTCACCCCTCCACTTT; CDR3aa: CASRPRTGAGNSPLHF
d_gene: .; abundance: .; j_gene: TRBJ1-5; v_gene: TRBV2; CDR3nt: TGTGCCAGCGAGCAAACAGAGTATAGCAATCAGCCCCAGCATTTT; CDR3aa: CASEQTEYSNQPQHF
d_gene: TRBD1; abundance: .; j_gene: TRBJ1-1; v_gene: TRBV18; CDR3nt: TGTGCCAGCTCACCACTAATGGGACAGGGATTTACTGAAGCTTTCTTT; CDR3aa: CASSPLMGQGFTEAFF
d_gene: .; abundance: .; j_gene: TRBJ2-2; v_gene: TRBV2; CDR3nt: TGTGCCAGCAGTGGGAGCGTGTTCGCCGGGGAGCTGTTTTTT; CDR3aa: CASSGSVFAGELFF
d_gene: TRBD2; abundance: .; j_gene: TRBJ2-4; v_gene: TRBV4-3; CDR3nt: TGCGCCAGCAGCCCGGCACTAGCGTCCATTCAGTACTTC; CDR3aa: CASSPALASIQYF
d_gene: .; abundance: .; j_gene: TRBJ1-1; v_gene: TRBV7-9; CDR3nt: TGTGCCAGCAGCTTCTCGAACACTGAAGCTTTCTTT; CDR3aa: CASSFSNTEAFF
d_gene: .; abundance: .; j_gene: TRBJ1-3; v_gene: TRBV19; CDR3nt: TGTGCCAGTCGATTCCGGGGTGGATATGGAAACACCATATATTTT; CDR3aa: CASRFRGGYGNTIYF
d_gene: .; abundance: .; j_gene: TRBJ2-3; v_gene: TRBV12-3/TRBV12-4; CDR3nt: TGTGCCAGCAGTTTGCGAGATACGCAGTATTTT; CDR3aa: CASSLRDTQYF
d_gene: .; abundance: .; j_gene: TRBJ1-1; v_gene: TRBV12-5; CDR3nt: TGTGCTAGTGGTTTCGGGGGGCAGACAGAAGCTTTCTTT; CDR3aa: CASGFGGQTEAFF
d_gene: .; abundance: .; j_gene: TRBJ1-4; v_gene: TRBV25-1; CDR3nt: TGTGCCAGCAGTGAAGGCGGGGGGCTCGGAGAAAAACTGTTTTTT; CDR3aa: CASSEGGGLGEKLFF
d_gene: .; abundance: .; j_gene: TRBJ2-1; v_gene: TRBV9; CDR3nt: TGTGCCAGCAGCGTACAGGGCATCGAGAATGAGCAGTTCTTC; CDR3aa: CASSVQGIENEQFF
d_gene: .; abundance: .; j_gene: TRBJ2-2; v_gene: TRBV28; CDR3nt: TGTGCCACCCTGAGCGGTCTGGGAACCGGGGAGCTGTTTTTT; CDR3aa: CATLSGLGTGELFF
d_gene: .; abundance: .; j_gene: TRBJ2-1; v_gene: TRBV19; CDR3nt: TGTGCCAGTAGGATGACTAGTGGGAATGAGCAGTTCTTC; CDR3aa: CASRMTSGNEQFF
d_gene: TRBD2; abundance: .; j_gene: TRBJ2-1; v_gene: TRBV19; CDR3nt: TGTGCCAGTATGCAAGCGGGGGGGTACGATGAGCAGTTCTTC; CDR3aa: CASMQAGGYDEQFF
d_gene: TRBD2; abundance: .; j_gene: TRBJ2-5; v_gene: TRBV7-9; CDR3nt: TGTGCCAGCAGCTTAGCTGGACTAGCGGGGGGGCGGGAGACCCAGTACTTC; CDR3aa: CASSLAGLAGGRETQYF
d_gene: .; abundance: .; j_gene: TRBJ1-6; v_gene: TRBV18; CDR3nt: TGTGCCAGCTCACCGACAGGAAATAATTCACCCCTCCACTTT; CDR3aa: CASSPTGNNSPLHF
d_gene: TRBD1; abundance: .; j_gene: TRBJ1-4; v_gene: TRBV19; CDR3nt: TGTGCCAGTAGTCTCGGGACAGGGGGCATTGAAAAACTGTTTTTT; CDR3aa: CASSLGTGGIEKLFF
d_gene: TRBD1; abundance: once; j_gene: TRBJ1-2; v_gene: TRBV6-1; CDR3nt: TGTGCCAGCAGTGAAGCAGCAGGGGGCCCCTATGGCTACACCTTC; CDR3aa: CASSEAAGGPYGYTF